The clone carrying this T cell receptor beta chain appeared a few times. Orbital computed tomography, thyroid ultrasound, serum thyroxine and TRAb, and clinical symptoms together informed the diagnoses. About 10 ml of fresh peripheral blood supplied the PBMCs. This sample was taken from a study of T cells in Graves' hyperthyroidism and ophthalmopathy. Trimming removed 4 bases from V and 8 bases from J, with 15 bases in between. Germline V gene lookup returns CDR1 MNHNS and CDR2 SASEGT. This CDR3 region has 14 residues. Amplification of TCR beta CDR3 regions used RNA as the template. Carried out on the TCR CDR3, a first-round RT-PCR used the HTBI primer set. Using its own MiXCR run on the multiplex PCR reads, TCRdb lists one record per CDR3 protein. The data contain roughly 700,000 distinct CDR3 sequences, 17% of them singletons.

Sequencing input: blood. This chain connects TRBV6-1 to TRBJ1-3, with D perhaps TRBD1 (5 bases). The receptor comes from a man aged 45-65 years with Graves' hyperthyroidism. The CDR3 loop is CASSARDGPDTIYF. The DNA of the CDR3 is TGTGCCAGCAGTGCCAGGGACGGCCCAGACACCATATATTTT.